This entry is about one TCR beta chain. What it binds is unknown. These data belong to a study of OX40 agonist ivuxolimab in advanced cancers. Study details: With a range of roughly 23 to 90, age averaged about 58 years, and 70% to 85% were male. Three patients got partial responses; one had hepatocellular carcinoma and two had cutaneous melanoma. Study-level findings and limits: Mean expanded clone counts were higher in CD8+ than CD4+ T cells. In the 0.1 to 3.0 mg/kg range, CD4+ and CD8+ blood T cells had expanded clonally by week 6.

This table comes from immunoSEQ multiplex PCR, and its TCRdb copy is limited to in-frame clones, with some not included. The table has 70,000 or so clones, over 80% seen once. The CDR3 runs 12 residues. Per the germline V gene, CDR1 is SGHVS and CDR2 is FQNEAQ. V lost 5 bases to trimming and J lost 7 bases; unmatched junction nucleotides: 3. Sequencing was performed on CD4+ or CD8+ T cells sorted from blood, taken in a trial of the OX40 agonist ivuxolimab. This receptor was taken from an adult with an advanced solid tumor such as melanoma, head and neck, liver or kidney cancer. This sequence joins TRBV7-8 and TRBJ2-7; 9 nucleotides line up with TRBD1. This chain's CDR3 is CASSTGGWEQYF. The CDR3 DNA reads TGTGCCAGCAGCACAGGGGGCTGGGAGCAGTACTTC.